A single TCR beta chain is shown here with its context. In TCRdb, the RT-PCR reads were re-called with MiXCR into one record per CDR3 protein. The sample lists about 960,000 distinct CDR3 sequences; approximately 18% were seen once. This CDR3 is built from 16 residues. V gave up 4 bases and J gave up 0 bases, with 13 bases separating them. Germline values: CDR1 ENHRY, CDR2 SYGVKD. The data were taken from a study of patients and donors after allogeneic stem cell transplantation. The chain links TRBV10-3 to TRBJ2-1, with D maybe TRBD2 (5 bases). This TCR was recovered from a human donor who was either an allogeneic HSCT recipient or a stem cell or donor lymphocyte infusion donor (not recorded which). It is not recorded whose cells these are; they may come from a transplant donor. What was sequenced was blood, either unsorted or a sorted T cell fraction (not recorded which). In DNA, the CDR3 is TGTGCCATCAGTGGGCCAAGCGGTCCCTCCTACAATGAGCAGTTCTTC. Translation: CAISGPSGPSYNEQFF.